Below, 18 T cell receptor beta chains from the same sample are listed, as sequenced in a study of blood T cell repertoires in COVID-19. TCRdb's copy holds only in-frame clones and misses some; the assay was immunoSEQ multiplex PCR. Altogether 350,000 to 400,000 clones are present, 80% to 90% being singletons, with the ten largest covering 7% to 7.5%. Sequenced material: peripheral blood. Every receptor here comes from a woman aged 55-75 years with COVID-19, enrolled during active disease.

The chain's CDR3 is CASSLDRDTQYF. The CDR3 DNA sequence: TGTGCCAGCAGCTTAGATCGGGATACGCAGTATTTT. This sequence joins TRBV7-2 and TRBJ2-3; D not resolved. This CDR3 has 12 amino acids. Germline V gives CDR1 SGHTA, CDR2 FQGNSA. V was cut by 1 base and J by 6 bases, with 5 bases left in between.

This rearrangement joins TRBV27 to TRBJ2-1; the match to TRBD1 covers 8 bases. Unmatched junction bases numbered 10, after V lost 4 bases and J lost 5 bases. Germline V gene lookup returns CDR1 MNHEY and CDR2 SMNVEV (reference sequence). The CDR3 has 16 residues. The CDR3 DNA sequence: TGTGCCAGCAGTTCCCAGGGGGCGCCGGGTAACAATGAGCAGTTCTTC. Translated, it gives CASSSQGAPGNNEQFF.

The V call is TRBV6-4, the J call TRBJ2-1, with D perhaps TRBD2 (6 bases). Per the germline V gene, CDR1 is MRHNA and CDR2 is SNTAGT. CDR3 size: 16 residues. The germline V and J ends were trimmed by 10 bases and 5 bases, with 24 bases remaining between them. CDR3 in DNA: TGTGCCATCCTTAGGCCCAACGGGGGTCCGGACAATGAGCAGTTCTTC. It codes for CAILRPNGGPDNEQFF.

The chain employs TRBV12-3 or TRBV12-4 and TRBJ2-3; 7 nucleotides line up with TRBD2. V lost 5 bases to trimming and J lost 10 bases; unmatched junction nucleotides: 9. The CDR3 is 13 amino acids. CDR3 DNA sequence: TGTGCCAGCAGTCCGGGACTACGCTCGGCGCAGTATTTT. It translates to CASSPGLRSAQYF.

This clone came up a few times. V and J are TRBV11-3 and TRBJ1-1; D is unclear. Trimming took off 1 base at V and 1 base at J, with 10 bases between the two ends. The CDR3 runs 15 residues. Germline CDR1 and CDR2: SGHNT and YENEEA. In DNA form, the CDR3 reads TGTGCCAGCAGCTTAGTGGGCATAGGGAACACTGAAGCTTTCTTT. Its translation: CASSLVGIGNTEAFF. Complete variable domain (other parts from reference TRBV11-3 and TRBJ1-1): EAGVVQSPRYKIIEKKQPVAFWCNPISGHNTLYWYLQNLGQGPELLIRYENEEAVDDSQLPKDRFSAERLKGVDSTLKIQPAELGDSAVYLCASSLVGIGNTEAFFGQGTRLTVV.

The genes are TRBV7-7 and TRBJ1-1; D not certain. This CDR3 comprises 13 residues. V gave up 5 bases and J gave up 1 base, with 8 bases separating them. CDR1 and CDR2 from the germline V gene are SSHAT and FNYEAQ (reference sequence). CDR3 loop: CASSQRQNTEAFF. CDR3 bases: TGTGCCAGCAGCCAGAGACAGAACACTGAAGCTTTCTTT.

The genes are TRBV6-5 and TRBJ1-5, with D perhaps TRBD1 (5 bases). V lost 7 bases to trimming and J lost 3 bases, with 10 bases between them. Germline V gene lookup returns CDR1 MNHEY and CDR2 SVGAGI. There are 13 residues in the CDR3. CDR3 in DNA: TGTGCCAGCACCAGGGCCTTCAATCAGCCCCAGCATTTT. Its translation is CASTRAFNQPQHF.

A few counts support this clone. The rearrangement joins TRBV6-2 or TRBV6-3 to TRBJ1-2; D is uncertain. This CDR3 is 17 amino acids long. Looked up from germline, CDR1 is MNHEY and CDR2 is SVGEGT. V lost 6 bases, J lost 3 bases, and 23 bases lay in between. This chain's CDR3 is CASSPFSGPVGYYGYTF. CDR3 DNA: TGTGCCAGCAGCCCTTTTAGCGGCCCTGTAGGGTACTATGGCTACACCTTC.

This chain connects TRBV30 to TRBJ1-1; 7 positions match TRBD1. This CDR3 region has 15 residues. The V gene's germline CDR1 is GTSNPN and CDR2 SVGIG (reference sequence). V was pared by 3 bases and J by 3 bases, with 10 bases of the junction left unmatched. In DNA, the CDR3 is TGTGCCTGGAGCTCCGACAGGGTTTGGGACACTGAAGCTTTCTTT. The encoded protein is CAWSSDRVWDTEAFF.

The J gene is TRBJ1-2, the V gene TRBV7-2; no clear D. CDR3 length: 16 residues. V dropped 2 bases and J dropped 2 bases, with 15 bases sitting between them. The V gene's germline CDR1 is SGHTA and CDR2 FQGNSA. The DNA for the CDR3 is TGTGCCAGCAGCTTATCGCAGTATAAGAAAAACTATGGCTACACCTTC. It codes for CASSLSQYKKNYGYTF.

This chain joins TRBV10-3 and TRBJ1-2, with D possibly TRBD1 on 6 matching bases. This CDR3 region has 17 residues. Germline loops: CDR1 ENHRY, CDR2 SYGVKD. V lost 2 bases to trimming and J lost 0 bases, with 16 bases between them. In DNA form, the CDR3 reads TGTGCCATCAGTGAGATAGGGGGAATCAGAACTAACTATGGCTACACCTTC. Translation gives CAISEIGGIRTNYGYTF.

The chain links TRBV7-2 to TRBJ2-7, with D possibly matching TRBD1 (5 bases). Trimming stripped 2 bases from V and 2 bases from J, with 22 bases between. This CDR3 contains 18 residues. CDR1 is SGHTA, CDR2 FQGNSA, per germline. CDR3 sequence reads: CASSLTGSRQTLTYEQYF. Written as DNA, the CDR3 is TGTGCCAGCAGCTTAACTGGGTCTAGACAGACACTAACCTACGAGCAGTACTTC.

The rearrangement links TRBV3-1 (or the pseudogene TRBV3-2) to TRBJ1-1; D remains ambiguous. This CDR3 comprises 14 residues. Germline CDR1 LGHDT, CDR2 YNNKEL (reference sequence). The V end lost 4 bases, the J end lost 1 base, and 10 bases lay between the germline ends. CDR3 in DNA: TGTGCCAGCAGCCTGAAGGGAGGGAACACTGAAGCTTTCTTT. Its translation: CASSLKGGNTEAFF.

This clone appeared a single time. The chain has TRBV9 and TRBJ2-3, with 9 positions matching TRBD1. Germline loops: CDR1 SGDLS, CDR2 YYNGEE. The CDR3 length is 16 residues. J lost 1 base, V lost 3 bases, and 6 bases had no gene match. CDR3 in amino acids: CASSADRDRGTDTQYF. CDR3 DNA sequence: TGTGCCAGCAGCGCGGACCGGGACAGGGGCACAGATACGCAGTATTTT.

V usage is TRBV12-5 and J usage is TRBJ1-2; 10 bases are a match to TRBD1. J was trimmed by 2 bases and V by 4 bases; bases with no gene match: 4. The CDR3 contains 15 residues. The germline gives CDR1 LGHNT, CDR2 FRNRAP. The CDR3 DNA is TGTGCTAGTGGTTACGGGACAGGGGTAAACTATGGCTACACCTTC. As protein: CASGYGTGVNYGYTF.

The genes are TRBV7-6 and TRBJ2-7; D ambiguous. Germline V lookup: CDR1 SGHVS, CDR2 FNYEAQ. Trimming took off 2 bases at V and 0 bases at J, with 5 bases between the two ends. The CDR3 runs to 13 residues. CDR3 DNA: TGTGCCAGCAGCTTATCCAGCTCCTACGAGCAGTACTTC. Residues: CASSLSSSYEQYF.

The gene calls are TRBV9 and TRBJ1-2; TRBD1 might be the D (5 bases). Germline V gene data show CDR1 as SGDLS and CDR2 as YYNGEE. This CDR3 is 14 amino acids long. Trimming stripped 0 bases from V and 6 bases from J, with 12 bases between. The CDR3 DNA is TGTGCCAGCAGCGTAGGTGGCAGGGTGAATGGCTACACCTTC. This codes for CASSVGGRVNGYTF.

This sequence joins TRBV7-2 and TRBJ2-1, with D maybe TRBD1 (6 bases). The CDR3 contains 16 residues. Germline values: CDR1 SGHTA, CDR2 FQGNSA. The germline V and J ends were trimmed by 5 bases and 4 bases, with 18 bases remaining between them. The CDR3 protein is CASSAPPGHPYNEQFF. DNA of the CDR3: TGTGCCAGCAGCGCACCCCCGGGACACCCGTACAATGAGCAGTTCTTC.